The 18 T cell receptor beta chains presented below share a single source sample, sequenced in a study of T cell responses to AZD1222 COVID-19 vaccine. Sequencing was performed with immunoSEQ multiplex PCR; in TCRdb, only in-frame clones are kept and a portion is missing. The sample includes 80,000 to 100,000 clones, around 88% seen only once; the top ten take 10%. The sequenced sample was peripheral blood, obtained on day 0 of MenACWY control vaccination. Receptors were obtained from an adult in good health.

This clone was detected once. The genes are TRBV9 and TRBJ1-4, with TRBD1 identical over 11 bases. The length of the CDR3 is 15 residues. Germline V lookup: CDR1 SGDLS, CDR2 YYNGEE. With V trimmed by 4 bases and J by 8 bases, 7 bases remained unmatched. The CDR3 region has the DNA TGTGCCAGCAGCTCCCGGACAGGGGGCCGGGAAAAACTGTTTTTT. As protein: CASSSRTGGREKLFF.

This chain uses TRBV29-1 with TRBJ1-4, with D unresolved. Trimming took 7 bases from V and 3 from J, leaving 12 bases between them. The CDR3 length is 13 residues. Looked up from germline, CDR1 is SQVTM and CDR2 is ANQGSEA. The DNA for the CDR3 is TGCAGCGGCACTGATGGACCTAATGAAAAACTGTTTTTT. Translated: CSGTDGPNEKLFF.

This rearrangement joins TRBV3-1 (or the pseudogene TRBV3-2) to TRBJ1-3, with D possibly being TRBD1 (5 bases). Trimming took 4 bases from V and 2 from J, leaving 21 bases between them. The germline V gene has CDR1 LGHDT and CDR2 YNNKEL (reference sequence). This CDR3 has 18 residues. In DNA form, the CDR3 reads TGTGCCAGCAGCCCTCAGGTGGGAGGGACCCTCGCTGGAAACACCATATATTTT. Translating it yields CASSPQVGGTLAGNTIYF.

The J gene is TRBJ2-5, the V gene TRBV29-1; D remains unclear. V lost 7 bases, J lost 2 bases, and 14 bases lay in between. CDR1 is SQVTM and CDR2 is ANQGSEA in the germline V gene. This CDR3 spans 13 amino acids. This CDR3 reads CSAWGPGQETQYF. DNA for the CDR3: TGCAGCGCCTGGGGTCCAGGACAAGAGACCCAGTACTTC.

This chain's CDR3 is CASSRQGADTGELFF. CDR3 DNA sequence: TGTGCCAGTAGCCGACAGGGGGCCGACACCGGGGAGCTGTTTTTT. The chain couples TRBV19 to TRBJ2-2; 10 bases align to TRBD1. The trim removed 6 bases at V and 3 bases at J, leaving 4 bases unmatched. Germline V CDR1 and CDR2: LNHDA, SQIVND (reference sequence). The CDR3 is 15 amino acids.

Worth noting for this clone: Within the sample, other DNA sequences also encode this same CDR3. The chain is built from TRBV12-3 or TRBV12-4 and TRBJ2-6; D is unclear. V was trimmed by 5 bases and J by 1 base, leaving 3 bases between them. This CDR3 spans 13 amino acids. The CDR3 region has the DNA TGTGCCAGCAGTCTATCTGGGGCCAACGTCCTGACTTTC. Residues: CASSLSGANVLTF.

The genes are TRBV7-9 and TRBJ1-5; 7 nucleotides align to TRBD1. The germline V gene encodes CDR1 SEHNR and CDR2 FQNEAQ (reference sequence). This CDR3 is 15 amino acids long. V was clipped by 5 bases and J by 0 bases; unmatched bases: 4. The CDR3 here is CASSSQGDSNQPQHF. CDR3 nucleotide sequence: TGTGCCAGCAGCAGTCAGGGGGATAGCAATCAGCCCCAGCATTTT.

The chain joins TRBV5-1 to TRBJ1-5; D perhaps matches TRBD1 (5 bases). CDR1 SGHRS and CDR2 YFSETQ come from the germline V gene. CDR3 length equals 15 residues. The ends were cut back, 4 bases at V and 5 bases at J, with 16 bases in the middle. CDR3 sequence reads: CASSEGGGGYQPQHF. The CDR3 DNA is TGCGCCAGCAGCGAGGGTGGGGGTGGCTATCAGCCCCAGCATTTT.

The CDR3 reads CATDPNGLGGEKLFF. Here the CDR3 DNA reads TGTGCCACCGATCCCAATGGGCTGGGGGGTGAAAAACTGTTTTTT. The chain combines TRBV7-9 with TRBJ1-4; D is possibly TRBD1 (5 bases). This CDR3 spans 15 amino acids. Trimming left V 10 bases short and J 7 bases short, with 22 bases between. The germline V gene has CDR1 SEHNR and CDR2 FQNEAQ (reference sequence). The whole variable domain, filled in from reference TRBV7-9 and TRBJ1-4, reads DTGVSQNPRHKITKRGQNVTFRCDPISEHNRLYWYRQTLGQGPEFLTYFQNEAQLEKSRLLSDRFSAERPKGSFSTLEIQRTEQGDSAMYLCATDPNGLGGEKLFFGSGTQLSVL.

The V and J genes are TRBV5-6 and TRBJ2-7; D is possibly TRBD1 (5 bases). V was shortened by 4 bases and J by 6 bases, with 17 bases between the two germline ends. The CDR3 is 14 residues long. CDR1 is SGHDT and CDR2 is YYEEEE in the germline V gene. For the CDR3, the DNA is TGTGCCAGCAGCCCCAGGGTCGGCACGAGCGAGCAGTACTTC. It is translated as CASSPRVGTSEQYF.

This chain uses TRBV19 with TRBJ1-5; 9 bases agree with TRBD1. Germline V CDR1 and CDR2: LNHDA, SQIVND (reference sequence). The CDR3 is made up of 17 amino acids. The V and J ends lost 5 bases and 1 base, in that order; junction bases with no gene match: 9. The CDR3 reads CASSVRDRERSNQPQHF. The CDR3 coding sequence is TGTGCCAGTAGTGTCAGGGACAGGGAGAGGAGCAATCAGCCCCAGCATTTT.

The J gene is TRBJ2-1, the V gene TRBV6-5; 10 positions match TRBD2. Looked up from germline, CDR1 is MNHEY and CDR2 is SVGAGI. V trimming: 6 bases; J trimming: 9 bases; junction bases outside the gene matches: 8. The CDR3 contains 14 residues. This CDR3 reads CASSISGGRGEQFF. The CDR3 DNA reads TGTGCCAGCAGCATTAGCGGGGGGCGGGGTGAGCAGTTCTTC.

This chain links TRBV5-4 with TRBJ2-7; TRBD2 is a possible D gene (5 bases). The V gene lost 0 bases and the J gene lost 3 bases, with 13 bases spanning the gap. Per the germline V gene, CDR1 is SGHNT and CDR2 is YYREEE (reference sequence). This CDR3 has 15 amino acids. This chain's CDR3 is CASSLDAGRDYEQYF. In DNA, the CDR3 is TGTGCCAGCAGCTTGGACGCGGGTCGAGACTACGAGCAGTACTTC. Full variable domain (rest looked up from reference TRBV5-4 and TRBJ2-7): ETGVTQSPTHLIKTRGQQVTLRCSSQSGHNTVSWYQQALGQGPQFIFQYYREEENGRGNFPPRFSGLQFPNYSSELNVNALELDDSALYLCASSLDAGRDYEQYFGPGTRLTVT.

J is TRBJ1-1 and V is TRBV28; a possible D gene is TRBD1 (5 bases). V shed 6 bases and J shed 4 bases, with 15 bases lying between them. The CDR3 sequence is 14 residues long. Germline CDR1 is MDHEN and CDR2 is SYDVKM. The CDR3 nucleotides read TGTGCCAGCAGGAGCCCGGGGGATACCACTGAAGCTTTCTTT. Protein sequence: CASRSPGDTTEAFF. Complete variable domain (other parts from reference TRBV28 and TRBJ1-1): DVKVTQSSRYLVKRTGEKVFLECVQDMDHENMFWYRQDPGLGLRLIYFSYDVKMKEKGDIPEGYSVSREKKERFSLILESASTNQTSMYLCASRSPGDTTEAFFGQGTRLTVV.

The chain has TRBV6-1 and TRBJ2-4; maybe TRBD1 (7 bases). V lost 0 bases to trimming and J lost 7 bases, with 10 bases between them. CDR3 length: 14 residues. Germline-derived CDR1 and CDR2 are MNHNS and SASEGT. The CDR3 here is CASSEAAGGNIQYF. The CDR3 DNA reads TGTGCCAGCAGTGAAGCGGCAGGGGGGAACATTCAGTACTTC.

The rearrangement joins TRBV11-3 to TRBJ2-1; the D call may be TRBD1 or TRBD2 (5 bases each). This CDR3 region has 16 residues. Germline V gives CDR1 SGHNT, CDR2 YENEEA. V was cut by 2 bases and J by 6 bases, with 17 bases left in between. DNA of the CDR3: TGTGCCAGCAGCTTACAGTGGGACGGGATAAGCAATGAGCAGTTCTTC. Encoded protein: CASSLQWDGISNEQFF.

This clone was counted once. The rearrangement uses TRBV19 and TRBJ1-1, with TRBD1 as a possible D gene (5 bases). Trimming stripped 3 bases from V and 4 bases from J, with 18 bases between. Germline CDR1 is LNHDA and CDR2 is SQIVND (reference sequence). CDR3 length equals 16 residues. The CDR3 reads CASSMRGRGSGTEAFF. In DNA form, the CDR3 reads TGTGCCAGTAGTATGCGGGGCCGGGGGAGTGGCACTGAAGCTTTCTTT.

The chain uses TRBV3-1 (or the pseudogene TRBV3-2) and TRBJ1-2; no clear D gene. Deletions cut 3 bases from V and 0 bases from J, with 5 bases between. In germline, CDR1 is LGHDT, CDR2 YNNKEL (reference sequence). The CDR3 length is 13 residues. The CDR3 coding sequence is TGTGCCAGCAGCCATGAAGCTAACTATGGCTACACCTTC. This sequence encodes CASSHEANYGYTF.